The next 31 T cell receptor beta chains were all read from a single sample in a study of PD-L1 blockade in urothelial cancer. This sample's time point: pretreatment peripheral blood. The data were produced by immunoSEQ multiplex PCR, yet TCRdb's version contains in-frame clones alone and is incomplete. The sample shows around 70,000 clones, roughly 84% of them seen only once. The sequencing used PBMCs, collected around atezolizumab (anti-PD-L1) treatment. The receptor source for this set is a woman in her 70s with urothelial cancer.

The CDR3 protein is CASSQTGGELNTEAFF. CDR3 sequence (DNA): TGTGCCAGCTCACAAACAGGGGGTGAGTTGAACACTGAAGCTTTCTTT. V and J are TRBV18 and TRBJ1-1; 8 nucleotides align to TRBD1. CDR1 and CDR2 from the germline V gene are KGHSH and LQKENI. The CDR3 has 16 amino acids. The V gene end was trimmed by 4 bases and the J gene end by 0 bases; junction bases not matched to a gene: 7.

The V and J genes are TRBV9 and TRBJ2-1; D call uncertain. Germline V gives CDR1 SGDLS, CDR2 YYNGEE. V lost 0 bases, J lost 9 bases, and 4 bases lay in between. This CDR3 has 11 amino acids. For the CDR3, the DNA is TGTGCCAGCAGCGTAGCCAGTGAGCAGTTCTTC. The encoded protein is CASSVASEQFF. Using reference TRBV9 and TRBJ2-1 for the parts outside the CDR3, the full variable domain is DSGVTQTPKHLITATGQRVTLRCSPRSGDLSVYWYQQSLDQGLQFLIQYYNGEERAKGNILERFSAQQFPDLHSELNLSSLELGDSALYFCASSVASEQFFGPGTRLTVL.

This rearrangement joins TRBV7-8 to TRBJ2-7; 12 nucleotides match TRBD2. V lost 0 bases, J lost 6 bases, and 3 bases stayed unmatched. CDR3 length: 15 residues. Germline CDR1 SGHVS, CDR2 FQNEAQ. The CDR3 reads CASSLARLAGAEQYF. CDR3 in DNA: TGTGCCAGCAGCTTAGCGCGACTAGCGGGAGCCGAGCAGTACTTC.

The rearrangement joins TRBV2 to TRBJ1-4; a weak D match, TRBD1 (6 bases). The CDR3 contains 15 residues. With 3 bases removed from V and 3 bases from J, the gap between germline ends came to 11 bases. Per germline, CDR1 SNHLY and CDR2 FYNNEI. Here the CDR3 reads CASSDRGASNEKLFF. CDR3 nucleotide sequence: TGTGCCAGCAGTGACAGGGGAGCCTCTAATGAAAAACTGTTTTTT.

The chain carries TRBV5-1 and TRBJ1-2; D uncertain. Looked up from germline, CDR1 is SGHRS and CDR2 is YFSETQ. V lost 0 bases and J lost 2, with 5 bases in between. There are 13 residues in the CDR3. For the CDR3, the DNA is TGCGCCAGCAGCTTGGGAGAAAACTATGGCTACACCTTC. Translation: CASSLGENYGYTF.

The genes are TRBV7-6 and TRBJ2-3; 11 nucleotides line up with TRBD2. V lost 2 bases, J lost 0 bases, and 1 base stayed unmatched. CDR1 and CDR2 (germline): SGHVS, FNYEAQ. The CDR3 spans 16 residues. CDR3 sequence: CASSLRTSGSTDTQYF. CDR3 bases: TGTGCCAGCAGCTTAAGGACTAGCGGGAGCACAGATACGCAGTATTTT.

The genes are TRBV6-7 and TRBJ2-2; D is perhaps TRBD2 (7 bases). TRBV6-7 is an open reading frame whose function is uncertain. The CDR3 has 16 amino acids. V was shortened by 1 base and J by 3 bases, with 12 bases between the two germline ends. The CDR3 DNA reads as TGTGCCAGCAGTTACTTGCGGGGGCCCTACACCGGGGAGCTGTTTTTT. Its translation: CASSYLRGPYTGELFF.

A single count supports this clone. The junction differs from germline at one of its ends, possibly a read error. The gene calls are TRBV25-1 and TRBJ2-5; 9 bases line up with TRBD1. The CDR3 has 9 amino acids. Germline V gives CDR1 MGHDK, CDR2 SYGVNS. The CDR3 sequence is CASGTGPNF. CDR3 nucleotide sequence: TGTGCCAGCGGGACAGGGCCCAACTTC.

The chain combines TRBV27 with TRBJ2-1, with 9 bases that match TRBD2. Looked up from germline, CDR1 is MNHEY and CDR2 is SMNVEV (reference sequence). There are 14 residues in the CDR3. With V trimmed by 4 bases and J by 15 bases, 13 bases remained unmatched. CDR3 in DNA: TGTGCCAGCAGTTCCCCCTTGCGGGGGGGGCCCCCGTTCTTC. Amino acids: CASSSPLRGGPPFF.

V and J are TRBV19 and TRBJ2-5, with unresolved D. The CDR3 consists of 13 residues. From germline, CDR1 is LNHDA and CDR2 SQIVND (reference sequence). Deletions cut 1 base from V and 1 base from J, with 4 bases between. CDR3 sequence reads: CASSIGSQETQYF. DNA for the CDR3: TGTGCCAGTAGTATAGGCAGCCAAGAGACCCAGTACTTC.

The chain joins TRBV7-8 to TRBJ2-7; 8 bases fit TRBD2. CDR3 length equals 16 residues. CDR1 and CDR2 (germline): SGHVS, FQNEAQ. V was clipped by 5 bases and J by 5 bases; unmatched bases: 14. The CDR3 nucleotides are TGTGCCAGCAGCACCCCCCGTCTCGGGGGGGGGCACGAGCAGTACTTC. Translation: CASSTPRLGGGHEQYF.

The chain employs TRBV2 and TRBJ2-1; possible D gene TRBD2, 7 bases. V was trimmed by 2 bases and J by 6 bases, leaving 17 bases between them. The CDR3 has 16 amino acids. The germline CDR1 and CDR2 sequences are SNHLY and FYNNEI. The CDR3 region has the DNA TGTGCCAGCAGTGAACGGGGGGCTAGCGCAGGCAATGAGCAGTTCTTC. Residues: CASSERGASAGNEQFF. The full variable domain, with the rest looked up from reference TRBV2 and TRBJ2-1, is EPEVTQTPSHQVTQMGQEVILRCVPISNHLYFYWYRQILGQKVEFLVSFYNNEISEKSEIFDDQFSVERPDGSNFTLKIRSTKLEDSAMYFCASSERGASAGNEQFFGPGTRLTVL.

This chain links TRBV19 with TRBJ1-4, with D hard to call. Germline V lookup: CDR1 LNHDA, CDR2 SQIVND (reference sequence). The CDR3 spans 14 residues. Deletions cut 3 bases from V and 3 bases from J, with 8 bases between. In DNA form, the CDR3 reads TGTGCCAGTAGTATGAGGGCCCCTAATGAAAAACTGTTTTTT. Its translation is CASSMRAPNEKLFF.

The rearrangement uses TRBV6-1 and TRBJ1-6; a possible D gene is TRBD1 (6 bases). Trimming stripped 8 bases from V and 8 bases from J, with 19 bases between. Germline values: CDR1 MNHNS, CDR2 SASEGT. The CDR3 sequence is 15 residues long. DNA of the CDR3: TGTGCCAGCGGAGCAGTGGACAGCCCATATTCACCCCTCCACTTT. It specifies CASGAVDSPYSPLHF.

This clone was counted a few times. The chain has TRBV10-1 and TRBJ1-1; tentative D call: TRBD1 (6 bases). The CDR3 is made up of 13 amino acids. CDR1 and CDR2 from the germline V gene are WNHNN and SYGVQD (reference sequence). The V end was cut by 3 bases, the J end by 7 bases, with 12 bases between. The CDR3 region has the DNA TGCGCCAGCAGTGATACAGTGGACAGTGAAGCTTTCTTT. Translated, it gives CASSDTVDSEAFF.

V gene TRBV6-6 combines with J gene TRBJ1-1; 7 nucleotides agree with TRBD1. The ends lost 0 bases at V and 5 bases at J; junction bases unmatched: 6. Germline assignment: CDR1 MNHNY and CDR2 SVGAGI (reference sequence). This CDR3 has 15 residues. The CDR3 nucleotides read TGTGCCAGCAGTTACTCCGAGGGGGCCAGGACTGAAGCTTTCTTT. Amino acid sequence: CASSYSEGARTEAFF.

The gene calls are TRBV7-2 and TRBJ2-2, with 10 nucleotides matching TRBD1. Losses at the gene ends were 5 bases for V and 5 bases for J; bases not matched to a gene: 14. This CDR3 comprises 18 residues. The germline gives CDR1 SGHTA, CDR2 FQGNSA. The CDR3 region is CASSPRGTGVPRTGELFF. For the CDR3, the DNA is TGTGCCAGCAGCCCAAGGGGGACAGGGGTCCCGAGGACCGGGGAGCTGTTTTTT. The complete variable domain, with remaining parts taken from reference TRBV7-2 and TRBJ2-2, reads GAGVSQSPSNKVTEKGKDVELRCDPISGHTALYWYRQSLGQGLEFLIYFQGNSAPDKSGLPSDRFSAERTGGSVSTLTIQRTQQEDSAVYLCASSPRGTGVPRTGELFFGEGSRLTVL.

The chain links TRBV6-5 to TRBJ1-1; TRBD1 might be the D (5 bases). The CDR3 extends over 13 amino acids. In germline, CDR1 is MNHEY, CDR2 SVGAGI. The V gene lost 4 bases and the J gene lost 6 bases, with 12 bases spanning the gap. The CDR3 spells CASSSQDPSEAFF. CDR3 coding DNA: TGTGCCAGCAGTTCACAGGACCCTTCTGAAGCTTTCTTT.

This chain uses TRBV30 with TRBJ1-1; 11 bases map to TRBD1. Germline-derived CDR1 and CDR2 are GTSNPN and SVGIG (reference sequence). Trimming at V came to 4 bases and at J to 4 bases, leaving 5 bases not matched to a gene. The length of the CDR3 is 14 residues. The CDR3 loop is CAWNGQGAGTEAFF. Written as DNA, the CDR3 is TGTGCCTGGAACGGACAGGGGGCGGGCACTGAAGCTTTCTTT.

The chain uses TRBV19 and TRBJ2-7; 7 bases fit TRBD2. CDR3 length: 13 residues. V lost 6 bases and J lost 4; bases outside the gene matches: 6. Germline lookup yields CDR1 LNHDA and CDR2 SQIVND (reference sequence). This chain's CDR3 is CASSRSGGYEQYF. CDR3 coding DNA: TGTGCCAGTAGCCGATCCGGGGGGTACGAGCAGTACTTC.

This clone was recorded a few times. The V call is TRBV6-6, the J call TRBJ2-1, with TRBD2 matching 9 bases. V lost 2 bases and J lost 5; bases outside the gene matches: 7. In germline, CDR1 is MNHNY, CDR2 SVGAGI (reference sequence). The CDR3 extends over 16 amino acids. The DNA for the CDR3 is TGTGCCAGCAGTTACGGGCTAGCGGGGACCGACAATGAGCAGTTCTTC. This encodes CASSYGLAGTDNEQFF.

This clone was seen only once. The chain carries TRBV2 and TRBJ2-6; TRBD2 might be the D (6 bases). Trimming removed 5 bases at V and 2 bases at J, with 13 bases between. CDR1 SNHLY and CDR2 FYNNEI come from the germline V gene. The CDR3 has 16 amino acids. CDR3 nucleotides: TGTGCCAGCAGTATCGGGAGAGGTGCTGGGGCCAACGTCCTGACTTTC. This encodes CASSIGRGAGANVLTF.

The DNA for the CDR3 is TGCGCCAGCAGCCAAGATTCCGGGACAGGGAAGGCCGCCCATAGGCCCGGGGAGCTGTTTTTT. This codes for CASSQDSGTGKAAHRPGELFF. This chain connects TRBV4-1 to TRBJ2-2; 9 bases are shared with TRBD1. Germline loops: CDR1 MGHRA, CDR2 YSYEKL. The CDR3 runs to 21 residues. Trimming at V came to 0 bases and at J to 6 bases, leaving 20 bases not matched to a gene.

The genes are TRBV7-2 and TRBJ1-2; 8 bases align to TRBD1. The CDR3 loop spans 17 amino acids. V dropped 0 bases and J dropped 8; count of bases not matched to a gene: 14. Germline V gives CDR1 SGHTA, CDR2 FQGNSA. Written as DNA, the CDR3 is TGTGCCAGCAGCTTAGCTCGTGCGCAGGGGGCGCGTGGGGGCTACACCTTC. Translating it yields CASSLARAQGARGGYTF.

The V gene is TRBV7-2, the J gene TRBJ1-4; possibly TRBD1 for D (6 bases). Germline V CDR1 and CDR2: SGHTA, FQGNSA. V lost 5 bases and J lost 4, with 11 bases in between. The CDR3 sequence is 14 residues long. The CDR3 DNA reads as TGTGCCAGCAGCACAGGGCTAAGTAATGAAAAACTGTTTTTT. As protein: CASSTGLSNEKLFF.

The chain uses TRBV7-3 and TRBJ2-7, with a weak D call TRBD2 (6 bases). Between the trimmed V and J ends, which lost 0 bases and 6 bases, there was a span of 9 bases. Germline values: CDR1 SGHTA, CDR2 FQGTGA. The CDR3 is made up of 13 amino acids. The CDR3 spells CASSLTEGGEQYF. As DNA, the CDR3 is TGTGCCAGCAGCTTAACGGAGGGAGGCGAGCAGTACTTC.

The CDR3 DNA is TGTGCCAGCAGTTCTACTTCCCCCTACGAGCAGTACTTC. As protein: CASSSTSPYEQYF. The J gene is TRBJ2-7, the V gene TRBV28; D is ambiguous. Trimming pared 4 bases from V and 2 bases from J, leaving 9 bases between. The germline V gene encodes CDR1 MDHEN and CDR2 SYDVKM. The CDR3 consists of 13 residues.

This clone was observed once. This chain connects TRBV30 to TRBJ2-4, with D perhaps matching TRBD1 (5 bases). Germline V gives CDR1 GTSNPN, CDR2 SVGIG (reference sequence). V was shortened by 3 bases and J by 6 bases, with 21 bases between the two germline ends. The CDR3 has 16 residues. The CDR3, as DNA: TGTGCCTGGAGACCGGGCCAAGGGGCGATAGGAAACATTCAGTACTTC. It codes for CAWRPGQGAIGNIQYF.

This chain uses TRBV11-3 with TRBJ2-3; 8 nucleotides agree with TRBD2. This CDR3 has 15 amino acids. Losses at the gene ends were 5 bases for V and 2 bases for J; bases not matched to a gene: 6. Germline V lookup: CDR1 SGHNT, CDR2 YENEEA. CDR3 nucleotides: TGTGCCAGCAGCCGCTCGGGGGGGATCACAGATACGCAGTATTTT. This encodes CASSRSGGITDTQYF.

V usage is TRBV14 and J usage is TRBJ1-1; D is ambiguous. Trimming removed 0 bases at V and 7 bases at J, with 6 bases between. CDR1 and CDR2 from the germline V gene are SGHDN and FVKESK. The CDR3 is 12 amino acids. CDR3 residues: CASSQDLSEAFF. CDR3 in DNA: TGTGCCAGCAGCCAAGATCTTAGTGAAGCTTTCTTT.

The chain combines TRBV4-1 with TRBJ2-3, with TRBD2 matching 11 bases. Looked up from germline, CDR1 is MGHRA and CDR2 is YSYEKL. With V trimmed by 1 base and J by 5 bases, 11 bases remained unmatched. The CDR3 loop spans 18 amino acids. DNA of the CDR3: TGCGCCAGCAGCCAAGGGACATTAGCGGGAGGGCCGGTAGATACGCAGTATTTT. This encodes CASSQGTLAGGPVDTQYF.